These 12 T cell receptor beta chains originate from one sample sequenced in a study of blood T cell repertoires in COVID-19. Generated by immunoSEQ multiplex PCR, the TCRdb table keeps only in-frame clones and is missing some. The sample includes about 480,000 clones, 75% to 90% of them seen just once. Sequenced material: peripheral blood. These receptors all come from a man aged 18 to 30 with COVID-19, enrolled during active disease.

This sequence joins TRBV29-1 and TRBJ1-1; D call uncertain. CDR1 is SQVTM and CDR2 is ANQGSEA in the germline V gene. The germline V and J ends were trimmed by 7 bases and 0 bases, with 15 bases remaining between them. This CDR3 is built from 14 residues. CDR3 amino acids: CSAAWRIMNTEAFF. In DNA, the CDR3 is TGCAGCGCCGCATGGAGGATCATGAACACTGAAGCTTTCTTT.

Regarding this clone: The sample has other DNA sequences that encode this CDR3 too. V usage is TRBV27 and J usage is TRBJ2-7; TRBD2 matches 9 bases. Germline loops: CDR1 MNHEY, CDR2 SMNVEV (reference sequence). V shed 3 bases, J shed 1 base, and the junction held 1 base outside the gene matches. The CDR3 consists of 14 residues. The CDR3 bases are TGTGCCAGCAGTTTGCTAGCGGGGTCCTACGAGCAGTACTTC. Translated: CASSLLAGSYEQYF.

This chain joins TRBV6-5 and TRBJ1-2, with 11 bases matching TRBD1. The CDR3 length is 14 residues. Germline V CDR1 and CDR2: MNHEY, SVGAGI. V dropped 11 bases and J dropped 4; count of bases not matched to a gene: 9. The CDR3 DNA follows: TGTGCCTCGTTTGGGACAGGGGGATCCTATGGCTACACCTTC. Its translation is CASFGTGGSYGYTF.

The J gene is TRBJ2-5, the V gene TRBV7-8; a weak D match, TRBD1 (5 bases). The CDR3 totals 14 residues. Trimming shortened V by 1 base and J by 5 bases, and 11 bases separated the two germline ends. Per the germline V gene, CDR1 is SGHVS and CDR2 is FQNEAQ. The DNA for the CDR3 is TGTGCCAGCAGCTTAGGCCAGGGTCTGGAGACCCAGTACTTC. Its translation: CASSLGQGLETQYF.

V is TRBV19 and J is TRBJ2-5; D is perhaps TRBD2 (6 bases). Trimming took off 3 bases at V and 5 bases at J, with 22 bases between the two ends. Germline values: CDR1 LNHDA, CDR2 SQIVND (reference sequence). CDR3 size: 17 residues. The CDR3 sequence: CASSISLSRLAQETQYF. Written as DNA, the CDR3 is TGTGCCAGTAGTATCTCTCTCTCTAGGCTAGCGCAGGAGACCCAGTACTTC.

The gene calls are TRBV27 and TRBJ2-3; D call uncertain. The germline V gene has CDR1 MNHEY and CDR2 SMNVEV (reference sequence). With 1 base removed from V and 3 bases from J, the gap between germline ends came to 20 bases. This CDR3 contains 18 residues. The CDR3 DNA reads as TGTGCCAGCAGTTTATTTATCCGTGATGGGCCTGAGACAGATACGCAGTATTTT. The encoded protein is CASSLFIRDGPETDTQYF.

This chain connects TRBV5-1 to TRBJ1-4; TRBD1 agrees at 7 bases. The CDR3 spans 16 residues. Germline V CDR1 and CDR2: SGHRS, YFSETQ. V lost 7 bases, J lost 8 bases, and 17 bases stayed unmatched. DNA of the CDR3: TGCGCCAGCTCCCCGATTGGACAGGAAAATATAGAAAAACTGTTTTTT. Translated, it gives CASSPIGQENIEKLFF.

This rearrangement joins TRBV5-1 to TRBJ2-5, with D perhaps matching TRBD1 (6 bases). This CDR3 comprises 12 residues. V was trimmed by 5 bases and J by 6 bases, leaving 11 bases between them. Germline assignment: CDR1 SGHRS and CDR2 YFSETQ. CDR3 nucleotides: TGCGCCAGCAGAAACAGGGAACAGACCCAGTACTTC. Amino acids: CASRNREQTQYF.

The J gene is TRBJ2-3, the V gene TRBV7-3; D is unresolved. CDR3 length: 13 residues. Germline CDR1 and CDR2: SGHTA and FQGTGA. Trimming took off 5 bases at V and 1 base at J, with 7 bases between the two ends. DNA for the CDR3: TGTGCCAGCAGCCGCACGGGCACAGATACGCAGTATTTT. It specifies CASSRTGTDTQYF. Complete variable domain (other parts from reference TRBV7-3 and TRBJ2-3): GAGVSQTPSNKVTEKGKYVELRCDPISGHTALYWYRQSLGQGPEFLIYFQGTGAADDSGLPNDRFFAVRPEGSVSTLKIQRTERGDSAVYLCASSRTGTDTQYFGPGTRLTVL.

This chain uses TRBV13 with TRBJ2-7; D unresolved. Trimming stripped 0 bases from V and 2 bases from J, with 11 bases between. Germline V lookup: CDR1 PRHDT, CDR2 FYEKMQ (reference sequence). The CDR3 spans 15 residues. For the CDR3, the DNA is TGTGCCAGCAGCTTAGGCCTCGATCGGGCCTACGAGCAGTACTTC. Its translation: CASSLGLDRAYEQYF.

V gene TRBV5-1 combines with J gene TRBJ1-1; D possibly corresponds to TRBD1 (6 bases). Germline CDR1 SGHRS, CDR2 YFSETQ. V was pared by 4 bases and J by 1 base, with 14 bases between. This CDR3 spans 15 amino acids. This chain's CDR3 is CASSTEGHENTEAFF. As DNA, the CDR3 is TGCGCCAGCAGCACCGAGGGACACGAGAACACTGAAGCTTTCTTT.

The J gene is TRBJ2-1, the V gene TRBV4-1, with D perhaps TRBD2 (6 bases). Germline CDR1 reads MGHRA; CDR2 reads YSYEKL. The CDR3 has 13 amino acids. V gave up 1 base and J gave up 7 bases, with 8 bases separating them. The CDR3 DNA sequence: TGCGCCAGCAGCCAAGGCGGGGCTAATGAGCAGTTCTTC. Translated, it gives CASSQGGANEQFF.